A selection of T cell receptor beta chains follows, all from one sample in a study of blood T cell repertoires in COVID-19. Produced via immunoSEQ multiplex PCR; TCRdb's table is partial and in-frame only. The sample has about 100,000 clones, roughly 86% seen once; the top ten hold around 6.9%. Specimen: peripheral blood. Source of these receptors: a woman in her fifties or sixties with acute or convalescent COVID-19. CDR3s include the opening cysteine and the closing phenylalanine or tryptophan.

J	V	CDR3
TRBJ2-5	TRBV6-5	CATRDRGVETQYF
TRBJ1-5	TRBV18	CASSPGQGGNQPQHF
TRBJ2-1	TRBV19	CASSLLAGAGNEQFF
TRBJ2-4	TRBV14	CASSPLSENIQYF
TRBJ2-2	TRBV18	CASSPFQGVETGELFF
TRBJ2-3	TRBV5-1	CASSVGADSRSDTQYF
TRBJ1-5	TRBV3-1/TRBV3-2	CASSQSGGQPQHF
TRBJ2-7	TRBV6-6	CASRAGQSYEQYF
TRBJ1-2	TRBV6-5	CASSDSRGYTF
TRBJ1-1	TRBV2	CASSDLEAFF
TRBJ1-2	TRBV6-1	CASSEVQGTGYGYTF
TRBJ1-5	TRBV6-5	CASSDSGGGKPQHF
TRBJ2-2	TRBV9	CASSVLAGGPGELFF
TRBJ1-2	TRBV4-1	CASSQPDSSYGYTF
TRBJ2-5	TRBV18	CASSSGVQETQYF
TRBJ2-5	TRBV9	CASSVAVGGETQYF
TRBJ1-6	TRBV3-1/TRBV3-2	CASSQLGTGMDSPLHF
TRBJ1-1	TRBV28	CASSFLTGVGTEAFF
TRBJ1-5	TRBV19	CASSILTGPQHF
TRBJ2-1	TRBV19	CASRGSSGIGSYNEQFF
TRBJ2-1	TRBV28	CASSPGGPPSEQFF
TRBJ1-5	TRBV7-8	CASSLTGGANQPQHF
TRBJ2-3	TRBV20-1	CSASKGARSTDTQYF
TRBJ1-1	TRBV28	CASSRYRGNTEAFF
TRBJ2-7	TRBV19	CASQGLNYEQYF
TRBJ1-1	TRBV10-1	CASSEGGTGAEAFF
TRBJ2-1	TRBV11-2	CASSLGTSGAAYNEQFF
TRBJ2-3	TRBV28	CASSPPTGRTDTQYF
TRBJ2-3	TRBV3-1/TRBV3-2	CASSLVTSGRGFADTQYF
TRBJ1-6	TRBV30	CAWALGGSLSNSPLHF
TRBJ1-6	TRBV13	CASSSKVGQGGYNSPLHF